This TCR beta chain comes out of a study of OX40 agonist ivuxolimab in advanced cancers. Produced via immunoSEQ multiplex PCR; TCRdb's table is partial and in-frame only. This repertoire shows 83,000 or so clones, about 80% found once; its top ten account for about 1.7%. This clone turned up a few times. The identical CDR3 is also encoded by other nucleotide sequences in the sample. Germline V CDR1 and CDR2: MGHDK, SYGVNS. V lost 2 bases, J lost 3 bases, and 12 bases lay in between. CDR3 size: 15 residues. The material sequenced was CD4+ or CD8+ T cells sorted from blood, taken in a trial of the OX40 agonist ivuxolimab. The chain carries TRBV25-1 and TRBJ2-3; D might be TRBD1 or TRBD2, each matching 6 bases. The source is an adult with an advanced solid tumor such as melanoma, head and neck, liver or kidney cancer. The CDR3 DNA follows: TGTGCCAGCAGTGAAAGTCAGGGGAGGACAGATACGCAGTATTTT. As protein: CASSESQGRTDTQYF.